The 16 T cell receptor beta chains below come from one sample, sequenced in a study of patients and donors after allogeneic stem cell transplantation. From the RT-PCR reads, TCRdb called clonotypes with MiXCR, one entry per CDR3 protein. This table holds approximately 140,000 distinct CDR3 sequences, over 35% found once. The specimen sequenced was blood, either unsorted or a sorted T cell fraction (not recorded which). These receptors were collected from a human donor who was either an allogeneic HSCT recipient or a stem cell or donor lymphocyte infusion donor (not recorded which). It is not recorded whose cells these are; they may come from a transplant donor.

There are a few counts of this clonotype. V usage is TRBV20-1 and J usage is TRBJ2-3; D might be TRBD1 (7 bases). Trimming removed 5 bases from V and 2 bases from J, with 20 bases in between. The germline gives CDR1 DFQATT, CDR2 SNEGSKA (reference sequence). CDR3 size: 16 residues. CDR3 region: CSARSSQGGFTDTQYF. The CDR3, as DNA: TGCAGTGCTCGGAGTTCCCAGGGGGGATTCACAGATACGCAGTATTTT.

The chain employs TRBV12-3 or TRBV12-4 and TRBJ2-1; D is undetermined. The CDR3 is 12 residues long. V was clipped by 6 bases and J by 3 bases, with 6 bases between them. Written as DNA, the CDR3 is TGTGCCAGCAGCCCAAACTACAATGAGCAGTTCTTC. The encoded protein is CASSPNYNEQFF.

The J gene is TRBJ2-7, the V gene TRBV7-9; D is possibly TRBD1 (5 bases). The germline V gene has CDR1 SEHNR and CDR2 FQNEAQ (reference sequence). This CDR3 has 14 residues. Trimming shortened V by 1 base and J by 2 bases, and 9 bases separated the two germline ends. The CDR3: CASSLGQTAYEQYV. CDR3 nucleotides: TGTGCCAGCAGCTTAGGACAGACAGCCTACGAGCAGTACGTC.

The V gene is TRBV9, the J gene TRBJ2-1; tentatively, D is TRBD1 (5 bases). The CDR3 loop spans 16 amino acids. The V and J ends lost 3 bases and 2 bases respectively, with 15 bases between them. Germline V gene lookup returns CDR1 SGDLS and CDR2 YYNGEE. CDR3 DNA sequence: TGTGCCAGCAGCGCCACCCCCCCAGGGCCCTACAATGAGCAGTTCTTC. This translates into CASSATPPGPYNEQFF.

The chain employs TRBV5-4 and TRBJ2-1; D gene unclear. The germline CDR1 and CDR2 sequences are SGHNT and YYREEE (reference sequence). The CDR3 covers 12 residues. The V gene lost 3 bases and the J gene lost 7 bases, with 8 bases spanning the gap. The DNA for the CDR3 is TGTGCCAGCAGCTCTCGTGGAAATGAGCAGTTCTTC. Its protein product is CASSSRGNEQFF.

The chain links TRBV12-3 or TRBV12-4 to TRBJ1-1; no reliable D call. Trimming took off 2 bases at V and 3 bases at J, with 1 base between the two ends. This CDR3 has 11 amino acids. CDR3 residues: CASSLYTEAFF. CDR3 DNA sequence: TGTGCCAGCAGTTTATACACTGAAGCTTTCTTT.

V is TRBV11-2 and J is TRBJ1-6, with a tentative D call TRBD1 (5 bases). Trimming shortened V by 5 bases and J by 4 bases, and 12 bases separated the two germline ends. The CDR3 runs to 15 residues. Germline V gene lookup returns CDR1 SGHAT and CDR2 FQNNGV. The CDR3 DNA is TGTGCCAGCAGCGATCAGGGATTATATAATTCACCCCTCCACTTT. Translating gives CASSDQGLYNSPLHF.

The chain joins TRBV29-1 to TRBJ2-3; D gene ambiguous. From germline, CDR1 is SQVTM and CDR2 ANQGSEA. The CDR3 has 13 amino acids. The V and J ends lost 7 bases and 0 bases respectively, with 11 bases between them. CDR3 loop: CSADWSSTDTQYF. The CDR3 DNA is TGCAGCGCCGACTGGAGTAGCACAGATACGCAGTATTTT.

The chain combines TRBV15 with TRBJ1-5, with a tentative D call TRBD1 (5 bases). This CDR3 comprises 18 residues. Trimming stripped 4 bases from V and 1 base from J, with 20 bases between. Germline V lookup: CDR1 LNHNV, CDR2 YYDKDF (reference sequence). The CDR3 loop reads CATSKPQLGGRSNQPQHF. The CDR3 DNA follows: TGTGCCACCAGCAAACCTCAACTGGGGGGAAGGAGCAATCAGCCCCAGCATTTT. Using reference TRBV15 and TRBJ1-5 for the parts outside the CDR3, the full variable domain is DAMVIQNPRYQVTQFGKPVTLSCSQTLNHNVMYWYQQKSSQAPKLLFHYYDKDFNNEADTPDNFQSRRPNTSFCFLDIRSPGLGDTAMYLCATSKPQLGGRSNQPQHFGDGTRLSIL.

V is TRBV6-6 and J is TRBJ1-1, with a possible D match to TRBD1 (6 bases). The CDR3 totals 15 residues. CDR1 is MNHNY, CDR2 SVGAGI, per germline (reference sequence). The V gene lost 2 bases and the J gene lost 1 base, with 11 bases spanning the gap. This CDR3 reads CASSYGGGKNTEAFF. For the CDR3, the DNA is TGTGCCAGCAGTTACGGGGGGGGCAAGAACACTGAAGCTTTCTTT.

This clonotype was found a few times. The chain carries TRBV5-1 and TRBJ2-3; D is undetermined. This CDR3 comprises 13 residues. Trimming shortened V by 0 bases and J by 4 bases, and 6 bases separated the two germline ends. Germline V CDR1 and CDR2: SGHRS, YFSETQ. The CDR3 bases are TGCGCCAGCAGCTTGGGTACCGCAGATACGCAGTATTTT. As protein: CASSLGTADTQYF.

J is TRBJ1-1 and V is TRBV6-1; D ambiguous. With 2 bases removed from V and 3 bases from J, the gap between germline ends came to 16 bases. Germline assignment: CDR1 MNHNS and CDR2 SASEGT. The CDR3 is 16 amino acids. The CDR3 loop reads CASSELRGLADTEAFF. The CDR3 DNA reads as TGTGCCAGCAGTGAACTTCGTGGCCTAGCTGACACTGAAGCTTTCTTT.

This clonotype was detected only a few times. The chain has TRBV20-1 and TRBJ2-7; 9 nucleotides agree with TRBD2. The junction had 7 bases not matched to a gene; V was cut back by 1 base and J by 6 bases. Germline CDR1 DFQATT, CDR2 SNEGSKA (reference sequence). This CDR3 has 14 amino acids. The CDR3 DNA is TGCAGTGCTAGAGCTTCGGCTAGCGGGGCCGAGCAGTACGTC. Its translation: CSARASASGAEQYV.

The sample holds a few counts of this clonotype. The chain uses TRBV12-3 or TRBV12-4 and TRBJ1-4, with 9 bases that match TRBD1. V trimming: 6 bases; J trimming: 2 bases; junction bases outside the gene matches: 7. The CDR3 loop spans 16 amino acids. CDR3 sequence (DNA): TGTGCCAGCAGGGGGACAGGGAGGACGACTAATGAAAAACTGTTTTTT. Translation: CASRGTGRTTNEKLFF.

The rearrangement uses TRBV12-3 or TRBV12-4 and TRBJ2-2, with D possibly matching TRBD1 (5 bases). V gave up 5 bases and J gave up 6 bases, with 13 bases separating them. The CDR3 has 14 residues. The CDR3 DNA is TGTGCCAGCAGTCCAACTTCAGGGCCCGGGGAGCTGTTTTTT. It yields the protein CASSPTSGPGELFF.

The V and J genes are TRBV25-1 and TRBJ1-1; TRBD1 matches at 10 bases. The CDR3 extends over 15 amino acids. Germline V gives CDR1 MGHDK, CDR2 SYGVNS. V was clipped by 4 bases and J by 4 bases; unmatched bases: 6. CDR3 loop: CASSAGQGSGTEAFF. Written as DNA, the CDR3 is TGTGCCAGCAGTGCGGGACAGGGGTCGGGCACTGAAGCTTTCTTT.